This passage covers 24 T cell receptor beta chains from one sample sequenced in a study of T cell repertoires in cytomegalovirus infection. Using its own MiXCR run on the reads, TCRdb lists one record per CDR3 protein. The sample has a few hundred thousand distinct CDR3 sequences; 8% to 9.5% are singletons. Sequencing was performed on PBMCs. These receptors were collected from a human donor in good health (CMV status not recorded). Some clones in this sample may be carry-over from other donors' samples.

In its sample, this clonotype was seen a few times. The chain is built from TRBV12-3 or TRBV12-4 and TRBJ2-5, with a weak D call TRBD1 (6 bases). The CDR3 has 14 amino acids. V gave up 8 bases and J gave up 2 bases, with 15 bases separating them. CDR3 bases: TGTGCCAGCGCGGAGAGCAGGGGTCAAGAGACCCAGTACTTC. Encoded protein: CASAESRGQETQYF.

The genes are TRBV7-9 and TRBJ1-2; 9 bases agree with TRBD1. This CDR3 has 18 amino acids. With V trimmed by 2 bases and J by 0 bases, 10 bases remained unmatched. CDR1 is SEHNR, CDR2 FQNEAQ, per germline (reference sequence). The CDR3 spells CASSLFGQGRGANYGYTF. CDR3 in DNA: TGTGCCAGCAGCTTATTCGGACAGGGGAGGGGAGCTAACTATGGCTACACCTTC.

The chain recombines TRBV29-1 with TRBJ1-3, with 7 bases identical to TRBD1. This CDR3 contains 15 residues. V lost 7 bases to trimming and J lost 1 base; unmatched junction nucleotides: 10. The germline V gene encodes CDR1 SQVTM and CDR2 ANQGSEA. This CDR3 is CSAIGGTSSGNTIYF. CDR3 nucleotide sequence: TGCAGCGCCATAGGGGGCACTTCGTCTGGAAACACCATATATTTT.

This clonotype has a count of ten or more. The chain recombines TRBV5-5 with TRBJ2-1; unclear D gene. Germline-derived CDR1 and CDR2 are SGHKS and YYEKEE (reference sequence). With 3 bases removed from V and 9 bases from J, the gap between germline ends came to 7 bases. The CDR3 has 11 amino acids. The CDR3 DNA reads TGTGCCAGCAGCTCAGTTGGTGAGCAGTTCTTC. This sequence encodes CASSSVGEQFF.

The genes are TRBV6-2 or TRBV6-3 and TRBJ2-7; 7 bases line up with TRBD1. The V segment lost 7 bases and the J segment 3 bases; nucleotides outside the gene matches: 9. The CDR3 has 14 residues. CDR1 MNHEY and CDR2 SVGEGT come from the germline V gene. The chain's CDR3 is CASTDRVSSYEQYF. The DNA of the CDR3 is TGTGCCAGCACTGACAGGGTGTCCAGCTACGAGCAGTACTTC.

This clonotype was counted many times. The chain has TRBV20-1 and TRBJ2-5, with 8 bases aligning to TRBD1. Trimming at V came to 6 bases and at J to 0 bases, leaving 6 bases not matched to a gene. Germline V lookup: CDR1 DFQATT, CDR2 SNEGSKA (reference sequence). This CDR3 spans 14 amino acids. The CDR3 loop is CSAQGADNQETQYF. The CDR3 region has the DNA TGCAGTGCCCAGGGGGCGGATAACCAAGAGACCCAGTACTTC.

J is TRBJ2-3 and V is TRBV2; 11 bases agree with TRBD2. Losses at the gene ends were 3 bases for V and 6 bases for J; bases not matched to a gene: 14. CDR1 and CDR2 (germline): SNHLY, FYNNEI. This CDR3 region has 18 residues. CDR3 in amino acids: CASSEELAGVPRPDTQYF. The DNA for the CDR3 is TGTGCCAGCAGTGAGGAACTAGCGGGGGTTCCACGACCTGATACGCAGTATTTT.

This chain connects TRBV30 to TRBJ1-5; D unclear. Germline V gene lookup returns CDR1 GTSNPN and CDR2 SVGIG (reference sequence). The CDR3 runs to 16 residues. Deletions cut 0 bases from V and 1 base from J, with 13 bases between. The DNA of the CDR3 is TGTGCCTGGAGTGTTGGGCAGCTAATCAGCAATCAGCCCCAGCATTTT. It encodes CAWSVGQLISNQPQHF.

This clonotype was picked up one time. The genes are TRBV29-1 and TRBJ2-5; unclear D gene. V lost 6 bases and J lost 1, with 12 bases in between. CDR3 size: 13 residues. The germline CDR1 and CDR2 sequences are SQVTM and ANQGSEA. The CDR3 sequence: CSVSPRVQETQYF. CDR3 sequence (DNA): TGCAGCGTCTCGCCCAGAGTCCAAGAGACCCAGTACTTC.

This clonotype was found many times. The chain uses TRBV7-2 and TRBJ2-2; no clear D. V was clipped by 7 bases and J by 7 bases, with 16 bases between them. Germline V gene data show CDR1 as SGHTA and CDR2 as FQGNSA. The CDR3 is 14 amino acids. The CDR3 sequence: CASMNSGLVGELFF. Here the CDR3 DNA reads TGTGCCAGCATGAACTCCGGTTTGGTCGGGGAGCTGTTTTTT.

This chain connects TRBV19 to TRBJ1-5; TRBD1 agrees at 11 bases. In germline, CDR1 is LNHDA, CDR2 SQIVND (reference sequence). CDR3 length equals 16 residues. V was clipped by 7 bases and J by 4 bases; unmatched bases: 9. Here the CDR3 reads CASTSGTGGRNQPQHF. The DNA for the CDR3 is TGTGCCAGTACCTCCGGGACAGGGGGACGAAATCAGCCCCAGCATTTT.

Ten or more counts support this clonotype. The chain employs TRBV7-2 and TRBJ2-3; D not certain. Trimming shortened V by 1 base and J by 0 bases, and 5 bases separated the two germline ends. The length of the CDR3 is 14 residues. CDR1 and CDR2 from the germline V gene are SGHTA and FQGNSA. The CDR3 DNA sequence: TGTGCCAGCAGCTTAGGGTACAGCACAGATACGCAGTATTTT. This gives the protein CASSLGYSTDTQYF.

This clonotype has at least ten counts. Here the CDR3 reads CASSLSQRYPYNEQFF. For the CDR3, the DNA is TGTGCCAGCAGCCTATCGCAGCGGTACCCATACAATGAGCAGTTCTTC. This rearrangement joins TRBV7-2 to TRBJ2-1, with a weak D call TRBD2 (5 bases). Trimming pared 5 bases from V and 4 bases from J, leaving 18 bases between. The CDR3 is 16 residues long. Germline CDR1 and CDR2: SGHTA and FQGNSA.

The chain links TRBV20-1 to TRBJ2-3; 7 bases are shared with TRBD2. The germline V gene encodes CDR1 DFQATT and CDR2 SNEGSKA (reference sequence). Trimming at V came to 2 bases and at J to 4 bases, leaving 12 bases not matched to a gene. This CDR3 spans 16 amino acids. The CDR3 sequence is CSARTALAGDPDTQYF. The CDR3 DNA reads TGCAGTGCTAGAACTGCACTGGCGGGAGACCCAGATACGCAGTATTTT.

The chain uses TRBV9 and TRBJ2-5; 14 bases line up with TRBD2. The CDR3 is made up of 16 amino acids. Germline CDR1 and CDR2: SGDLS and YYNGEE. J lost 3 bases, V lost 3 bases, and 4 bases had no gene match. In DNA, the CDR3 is TGTGCCAGCAGCGCGGGACTAGCGGGAGTTGAAGAGACCCAGTACTTC. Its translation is CASSAGLAGVEETQYF.

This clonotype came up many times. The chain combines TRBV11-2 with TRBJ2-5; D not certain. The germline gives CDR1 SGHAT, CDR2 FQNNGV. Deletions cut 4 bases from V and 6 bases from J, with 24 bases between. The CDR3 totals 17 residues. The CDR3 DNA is TGTGCCAGCAGCTCGCAAACTTCTCATCCGTCAGTGAAGACCCAGTACTTC. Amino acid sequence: CASSSQTSHPSVKTQYF.

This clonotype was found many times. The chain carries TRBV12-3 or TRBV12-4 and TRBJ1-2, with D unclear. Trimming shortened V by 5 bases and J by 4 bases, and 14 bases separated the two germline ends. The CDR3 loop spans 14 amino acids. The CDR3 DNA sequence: TGTGCCAGCAGTCCTCGACGGGCCGGCTATGGCTACACCTTC. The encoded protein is CASSPRRAGYGYTF.

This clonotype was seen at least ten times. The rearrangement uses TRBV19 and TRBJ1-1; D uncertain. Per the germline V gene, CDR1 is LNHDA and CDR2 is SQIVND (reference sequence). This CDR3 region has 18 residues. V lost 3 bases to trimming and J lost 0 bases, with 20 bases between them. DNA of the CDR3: TGTGCCAGTAGTATCCTCTTGTCCCAAGGAGGTATGAACACTGAAGCTTTCTTT. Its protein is CASSILLSQGGMNTEAFF.

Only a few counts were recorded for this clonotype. The DNA of the CDR3 is TGCGCCAGCAGCCAGGGTGGTTCGTTCTACGAGCAGTACTTC. It encodes CASSQGGSFYEQYF. The V call is TRBV4-3, the J call TRBJ2-7; no firm D call. The germline V gene has CDR1 LGHNA and CDR2 YSLEER. This CDR3 spans 14 amino acids. Trimming removed 3 bases from V and 3 bases from J, with 12 bases in between.

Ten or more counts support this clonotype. The chain's CDR3 is CASSLKGSGGGNHLTDTQYF. For the CDR3, the DNA is TGTGCCAGCAGCTTAAAGGGTAGCGGGGGGGGGAACCATCTGACAGATACGCAGTATTTT. The chain is built from TRBV7-2 and TRBJ2-3; 11 bases fit TRBD2. J lost 3 bases, V lost 2 bases, and 16 bases had no gene match. The length of the CDR3 is 20 residues. Germline values: CDR1 SGHTA, CDR2 FQGNSA.

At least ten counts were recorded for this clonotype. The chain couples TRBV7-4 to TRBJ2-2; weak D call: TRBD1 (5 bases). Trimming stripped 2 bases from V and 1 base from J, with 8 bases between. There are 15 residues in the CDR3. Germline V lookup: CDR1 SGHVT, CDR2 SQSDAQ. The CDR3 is CASSLQQGNTGELFF. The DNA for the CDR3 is TGTGCCAGCAGCTTACAGCAGGGGAACACCGGGGAGCTGTTTTTT.

The CDR3 protein is CASSIDRDNTDTQYF. CDR3 nucleotides: TGTGCCAGTAGTATAGACCGGGACAACACAGATACGCAGTATTTT. The chain employs TRBV19 and TRBJ2-3, with a weak D call TRBD1 (6 bases). The CDR3 sequence is 15 residues long. V lost 0 bases, J lost 2 bases, and 9 bases lay in between. Germline values: CDR1 LNHDA, CDR2 SQIVND (reference sequence).

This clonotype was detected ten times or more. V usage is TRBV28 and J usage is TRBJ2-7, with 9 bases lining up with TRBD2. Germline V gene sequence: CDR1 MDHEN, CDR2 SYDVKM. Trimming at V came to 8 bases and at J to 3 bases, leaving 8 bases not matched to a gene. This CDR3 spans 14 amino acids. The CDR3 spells CASRRLAEGYEQYF. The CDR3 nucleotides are TGTGCCAGCCGACGACTAGCGGAGGGCTACGAGCAGTACTTC.

DNA for the CDR3: TGTGCCAGCAGCGCCGACGCGGGGCCGTATAATTCACCCCTCCACTTT. Protein: CASSADAGPYNSPLHF. The chain joins TRBV9 to TRBJ1-6, with D maybe TRBD1 (5 bases). Germline V gene data show CDR1 as SGDLS and CDR2 as YYNGEE. There are 16 residues in the CDR3. The V gene lost 3 bases and the J gene lost 4 bases, with 14 bases spanning the gap.